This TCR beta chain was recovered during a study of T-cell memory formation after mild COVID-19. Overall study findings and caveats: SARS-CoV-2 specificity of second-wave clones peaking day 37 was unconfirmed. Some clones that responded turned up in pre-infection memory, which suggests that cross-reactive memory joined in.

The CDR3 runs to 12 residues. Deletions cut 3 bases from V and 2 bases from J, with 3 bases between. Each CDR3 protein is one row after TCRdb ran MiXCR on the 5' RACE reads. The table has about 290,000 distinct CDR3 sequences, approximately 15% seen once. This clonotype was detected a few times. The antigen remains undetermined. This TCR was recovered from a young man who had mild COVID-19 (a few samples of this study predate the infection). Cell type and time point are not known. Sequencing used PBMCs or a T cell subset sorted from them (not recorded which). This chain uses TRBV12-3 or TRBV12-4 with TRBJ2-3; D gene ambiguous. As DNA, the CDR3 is TGTGCCAGCAGTTTCGTCACAGATACGCAGTATTTT. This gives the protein CASSFVTDTQYF.